This TCR beta chain was observed in a study of CD8+ T cells in alopecia areata. The CDR3 has 15 amino acids. Per the germline V gene, CDR1 is SGHNT and CDR2 is YYREEE (reference sequence). Unmatched junction bases numbered 9, after V lost 4 bases and J lost 3 bases. This sample's treatment: oral pan-JAK inhibitor, 5-10 mg twice daily. TCR sequencing used cDNA made by reverse transcription of extracted RNA. Method: immunoSEQ multiplex PCR; TCRdb's copy keeps in-frame clones and lacks some. The profile shows hundreds of thousands of clones, 50% to 75% of them singletons. The gene calls are TRBV5-4 and TRBJ1-2; TRBD1 matches 7 bases. This specimen consisted of CD4+ T cells sorted from blood, obtained between weeks 51 and 54, from a patient treated with tofacitinib. The receptor was isolated from a human donor with alopecia areata. The DNA for the CDR3 is TGTGCCAGCAGCACTGGACAGGCTTCCTACTATGGCTACACCTTC. Amino acid sequence: CASSTGQASYYGYTF.